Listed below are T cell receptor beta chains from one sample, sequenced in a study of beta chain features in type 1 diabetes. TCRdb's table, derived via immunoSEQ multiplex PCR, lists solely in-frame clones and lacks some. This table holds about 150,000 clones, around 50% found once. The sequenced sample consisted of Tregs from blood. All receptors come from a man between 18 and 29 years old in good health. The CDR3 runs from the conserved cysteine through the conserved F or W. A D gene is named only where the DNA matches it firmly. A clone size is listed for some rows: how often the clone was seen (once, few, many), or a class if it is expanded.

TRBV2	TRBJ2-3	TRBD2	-	TGTGCCAGCAGCTTAGCGGGGGCCGGAGATACGCAGTATTTT	CASSLAGAGDTQYF
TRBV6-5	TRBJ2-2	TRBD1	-	TGTGCCAGCAGTTACCTTGGGACAGGGCACACCGGGGAGCTGTTTTTT	CASSYLGTGHTGELFF
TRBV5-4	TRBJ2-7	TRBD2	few	TGTGCCAGCAGCAACGGACTAGCGGGGCCTCTAATCTCCTACGAGCAGTACTTC	CASSNGLAGPLISYEQYF
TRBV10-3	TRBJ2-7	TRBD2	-	TGTGCCATCAGCCGGGGGCGGGAGGTTTTGTCCTACGAGCAGTACTTC	CAISRGREVLSYEQYF
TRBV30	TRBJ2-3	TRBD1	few	TGTGCCTGGATACAGGGGACCCCCCCCACAGATACGCAGTATTTT	CAWIQGTPPTDTQYF
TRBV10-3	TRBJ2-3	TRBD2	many	TGTGCCATCATGGGGAGGGGAGATACGCAGTATTTT	CAIMGRGDTQYF
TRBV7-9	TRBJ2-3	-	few	TGTGCCAGCAGCGCGCCGGGACATACAGATACGCAGTATTTT	CASSAPGHTDTQYF
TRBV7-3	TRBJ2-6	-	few	TGTGCCAGCAGCTTACTTGCTGGGGCCAACGTCCTGACTTTC	CASSLLAGANVLTF
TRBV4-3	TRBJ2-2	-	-	TGCGCCAGCAGCCAGGTGTCTGGGAGAAGGAACACCGGGGAGCTGTTTTTT	CASSQVSGRRNTGELFF
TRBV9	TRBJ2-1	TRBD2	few	TGTGCCAGCAGCGTCAGTAGCGGGGGTTACAATGAGCAGTTCTTC	CASSVSSGGYNEQFF
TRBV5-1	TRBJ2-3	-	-	TGCGCCAGCAGCCTGGGACTTGACACAGATACGCAGTATTTT	CASSLGLDTDTQYF
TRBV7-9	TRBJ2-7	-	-	TGTGCCAGCAGCCTACAGGGTGGTTATGTCTACGAGCAGTACTTC	CASSLQGGYVYEQYF
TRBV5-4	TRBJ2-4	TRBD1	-	TGTGCCAGCAGCCGGACAGGTTCAGGGGTTGACATTCAGTACTTC	CASSRTGSGVDIQYF
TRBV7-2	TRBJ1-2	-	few	TGTGCCAGCAGCATACAGGGTCGGGATGGCTACACCTTC	CASSIQGRDGYTF
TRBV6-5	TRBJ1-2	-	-	TGTGCCAGCATCTTACTCGCAGGGGTGAACTATGGCTACACCTTC	CASILLAGVNYGYTF
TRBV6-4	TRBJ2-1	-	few	TGTGCCAGCAGTCGTGAGTCCTACAATGAGCAGTTCTTC	CASSRESYNEQFF
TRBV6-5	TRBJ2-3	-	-	TGTGCCAGCAGACGGGTTACAGGGACAGATACGCAGTATTTT	CASRRVTGTDTQYF
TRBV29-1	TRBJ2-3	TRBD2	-	TGCAGCGTTGAAGGTTTAGCGGGGGGTTTGATAGATACGCAGTATTTT	CSVEGLAGGLIDTQYF
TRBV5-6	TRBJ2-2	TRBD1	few	TGTGCCTCTGACCTCCTTGGGACAGGGACCACCGGGGAGCTGTTTTTT	CASDLLGTGTTGELFF
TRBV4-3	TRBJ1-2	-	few	TGCGCCAGCAGCCGCCTCATGGGGGGCTATGGCTACACCTTC	CASSRLMGGYGYTF
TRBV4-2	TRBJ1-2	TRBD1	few	TGTGCCAGCAGCCAAGCGGGACAGGGGAGCTACACCTTC	CASSQAGQGSYTF
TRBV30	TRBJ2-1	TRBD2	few	TGTGCCTGGAATTTCTTAGCGGGGCCGGATGAGCAGTTCTTC	CAWNFLAGPDEQFF
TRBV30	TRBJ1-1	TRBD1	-	TGTGCCTGGACCCGACAGGGGAACACTGAAGCTTTCTTT	CAWTRQGNTEAFF
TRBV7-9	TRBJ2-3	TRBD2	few	TGTGCCAGCAGCCAAGGGACTAGCGGGAGCGGGACAGATACGCAGTATTTT	CASSQGTSGSGTDTQYF
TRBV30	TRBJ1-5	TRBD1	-	TGTGCCTGGAGTAAAGGGACAGGGAATCAGCCCCAGCATTTT	CAWSKGTGNQPQHF
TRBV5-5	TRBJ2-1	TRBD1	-	TGTGCCAGCAGCTTGGTACAGGGGGTGAGCAATGAGCAGTTCTTC	CASSLVQGVSNEQFF
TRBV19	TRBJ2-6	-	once	TGTGCCAGTAGTCTGCGGGGTTATTCCTCTGGGGCCAACGTCCTGACTTTC	CASSLRGYSSGANVLTF
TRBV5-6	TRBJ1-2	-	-	TGTGCCAGCAGCTTGGTAATGTGGTCGGACAGCGGCATCGGGGGCTACACCTTC	CASSLVMWSDSGIGGYTF
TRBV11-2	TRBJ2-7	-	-	TGTGCCAGCAGCTTTCCGCCGGGTCATGAGCAGTACTTC	CASSFPPGHEQYF
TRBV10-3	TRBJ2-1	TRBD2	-	TGTGCCATCAGTCTACTAGCGGCTGACTACAATGAGCAGTTCTTC	CAISLLAADYNEQFF
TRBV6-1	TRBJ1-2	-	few	TGTGCCAGCAGTGAAGGCAGGGGTAGATATGGCTACACCTTC	CASSEGRGRYGYTF
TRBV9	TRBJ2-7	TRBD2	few	TGTGCCAGCAGCGACTCCTTACTAGCGGGGACACCGTCGGACGAGCAGTACTTC	CASSDSLLAGTPSDEQYF
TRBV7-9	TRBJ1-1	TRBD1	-	TGTGCCAGCAGCTTAGGGACAGGGAACACTGAAGCTTTCTTT	CASSLGTGNTEAFF
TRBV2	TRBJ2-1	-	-	TGTGCCAGCAGTGGTCGTGGGAGCTCCTACAATGAGCAGTTCTTC	CASSGRGSSYNEQFF
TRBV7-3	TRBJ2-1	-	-	TGTGCCAGCGGTAAGGGGACCTACAATGAGCAGTTCTTC	CASGKGTYNEQFF
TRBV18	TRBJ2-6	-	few	TGTGCCAGCTCACCACCTTCCTACCTTGGGGCCAACGTCCTGACTTTC	CASSPPSYLGANVLTF
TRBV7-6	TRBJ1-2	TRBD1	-	TGTGCCAGCAGCTTAGCTCACGGGACAGGTACTGGCTACACCTTC	CASSLAHGTGTGYTF
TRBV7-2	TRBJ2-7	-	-	TGTGCCAGCAGCTTAGATCCAGGAAGATACGAGCAGTACTTC	CASSLDPGRYEQYF
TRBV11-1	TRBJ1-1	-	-	TGTGCCAGCAGGGGACACGCGAACACTGAAGCTTTCTTT	CASRGHANTEAFF
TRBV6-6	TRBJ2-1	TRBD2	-	TGTGCCAGCAGTCTAGCGGGAGACGGATACAATGAGCAGTTCTTC	CASSLAGDGYNEQFF